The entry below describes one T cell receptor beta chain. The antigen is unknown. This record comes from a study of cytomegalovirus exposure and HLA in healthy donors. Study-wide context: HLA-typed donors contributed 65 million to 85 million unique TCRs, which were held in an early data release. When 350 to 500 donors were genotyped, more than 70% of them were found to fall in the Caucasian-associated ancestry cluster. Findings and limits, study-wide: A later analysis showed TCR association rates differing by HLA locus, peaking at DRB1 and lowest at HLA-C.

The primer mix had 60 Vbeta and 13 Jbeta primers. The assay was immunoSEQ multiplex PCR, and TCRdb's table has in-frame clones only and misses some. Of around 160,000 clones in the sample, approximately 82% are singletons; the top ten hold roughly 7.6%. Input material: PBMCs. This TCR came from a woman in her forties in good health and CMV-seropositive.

Here the CDR3 reads CASSLGLAGGVTGELFF. The CDR3 nucleotides are TGTGCCAGCAGTTTGGGACTAGCGGGAGGGGTCACCGGGGAGCTGTTTTTT. The chain couples TRBV27 to TRBJ2-2; 16 positions match TRBD2. The CDR3 contains 17 residues. Germline loops: CDR1 MNHEY, CDR2 SMNVEV (reference sequence). Trimming removed 3 bases from V and 4 bases from J; junction bases left unmatched: 2.